The present T cell receptor beta chain was sequenced within a study of blood T cell repertoires in COVID-19. Authors' analysis steps: Estimation of nucleated cell counts was performed using reference gene primer amplification. TCRdb's copy holds only in-frame clones and misses some; the assay was immunoSEQ multiplex PCR. D and trimming were read from the DNA, whereas the V and J calls and clone size are those reported in that table. The sample has some 140,000 clones, almost 85% seen once. Adults between about 18 and 89 years of age took part from 24 US areas. Trimming shortened V by 0 bases and J by 8 bases, and 15 bases separated the two germline ends. The germline gives CDR1 SGDLS, CDR2 YYNGEE. CDR3 length equals 16 residues.

The sequenced sample consisted of PBMCs or T cells enriched from blood (not recorded which). The TCR comes from a man aged 35 to 55 with acute COVID-19. V is TRBV9 and J is TRBJ1-6; D uncertain. CDR3 coding DNA: TGTGCCAGCAGCGTAGCGGGGATCCCTACGGATTCACCCCTCCACTTT. Its translation: CASSVAGIPTDSPLHF. The variable domain in full, completed from reference TRBV9 and TRBJ1-6, reads DSGVTQTPKHLITATGQRVTLRCSPRSGDLSVYWYQQSLDQGLQFLIQYYNGEERAKGNILERFSAQQFPDLHSELNLSSLELGDSALYFCASSVAGIPTDSPLHFGNGTRLTVT.